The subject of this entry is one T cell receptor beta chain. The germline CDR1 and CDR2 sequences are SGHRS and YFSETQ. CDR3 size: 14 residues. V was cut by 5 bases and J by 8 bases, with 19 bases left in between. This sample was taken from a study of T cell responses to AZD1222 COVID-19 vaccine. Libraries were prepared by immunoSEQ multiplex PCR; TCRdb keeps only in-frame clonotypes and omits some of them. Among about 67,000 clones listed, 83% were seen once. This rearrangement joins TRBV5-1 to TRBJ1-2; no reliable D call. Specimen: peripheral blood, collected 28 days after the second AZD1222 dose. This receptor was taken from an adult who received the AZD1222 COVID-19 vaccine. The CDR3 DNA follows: TGCGCCAGCAGTAATGAGAAGGGTTTGGGCGGCTACACCTTC. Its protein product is CASSNEKGLGGYTF. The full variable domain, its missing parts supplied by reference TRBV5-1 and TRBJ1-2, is KAGVTQTPRYLIKTRGQQVTLSCSPISGHRSVSWYQQTPGQGLQFLFEYFSETQRNKGNFPGRFSGRQFSNSRSEMNVSTLELGDSALYLCASSNEKGLGGYTFGSGTRLTVV.